Each of the 27 T cell receptor beta chains below was sequenced from the same sample in a study of glioma-infiltrating T cells. Amplification of TCR alpha and beta CDR3 regions from RNA used iRepertoire nested multiplex PCR. One entry per CDR3 protein results from TCRdb running MiXCR on the multiplex PCR reads. The sample holds under 200,000 distinct CDR3 sequences; over 40% are singletons and the top ten take around 5%. Sequenced: glioma tissue, nonneoplastic brain tissue, or PBMCs (not recorded which). These receptors were obtained from a human donor with low-grade glioma or glioblastoma, undergoing nonglioma brain surgery, or in good health (not recorded which).

As to this clonotype: It may be a read error: a sequence one base away is much more abundant. The chain couples TRBV28 to TRBJ2-5; 9 bases match TRBD1. CDR1 and CDR2 from the germline V gene are MDHEN and SYDVKM. This CDR3 spans 14 amino acids. The CDR3 DNA sequence: TGTGCCAGCAGTTTGGAACAGGGGGCGGGGACCAAGTACTTC. It translates to CASSLEQGAGTKYF.

This clonotype was seen many times. V is TRBV2 and J is TRBJ2-1, with D perhaps TRBD1 (5 bases). This CDR3 contains 12 residues. V lost 6 bases to trimming and J lost 7 bases, with 10 bases between them. Germline V gene data show CDR1 as SNHLY and CDR2 as FYNNEI. DNA for the CDR3: TGTGCCAGCAGGCTGACAGCAAATGAGCAGTTCTTC. Its protein is CASRLTANEQFF.

About this clonotype: Since a much larger clone is just one base distant, this may be a read error. The rearrangement joins TRBV20-1 to TRBJ1-6; possible D gene TRBD1, 6 bases. The length of the CDR3 is 17 residues. Germline assignment: CDR1 DFQATT and CDR2 SNEGSKA (reference sequence). CDR3 loop: CGAGPFQGTTYNSPLHF. In nucleotides, the CDR3 is TGCGGTGCTGGCCCCTTCCAGGGGACCACCTATAATTCACCCCTCCACTTT.

The table lists this clonotype with many counts. The chain links TRBV7-9 to TRBJ2-5; D gene unclear. Trimming took off 4 bases at V and 11 bases at J, with 14 bases between the two ends. The CDR3 contains 12 residues. Germline V gene data show CDR1 as SEHNR and CDR2 as FQNEAQ (reference sequence). CDR3 bases: TGTGCCAGCAGCTCCCTACACGGATTGCAGTACTTC. It codes for CASSSLHGLQYF.

In its sample, this clonotype was seen a few times. The chain carries TRBV7-2 and TRBJ2-7; D remains ambiguous. Germline V gene lookup returns CDR1 SGHTA and CDR2 FQGNSA. V gave up 0 bases and J gave up 4 bases, with 13 bases separating them. The CDR3 is 15 amino acids. In nucleotides, the CDR3 is TGTGCCAGCAGCTTAGCGTGGCCATCCCAATACGAGCAGTACTTC. Its protein is CASSLAWPSQYEQYF.

This clonotype was detected ten times or more. The CDR3 spells CASSLRLAGGTEQYF. Here the CDR3 DNA reads TGTGCCAGCAGCCTCCGACTAGCGGGAGGAACCGAGCAGTACTTC. The chain couples TRBV3-1 to TRBJ2-7; 13 nucleotides line up with TRBD2. Germline assignment: CDR1 LGHDT and CDR2 YNNKEL (reference sequence). This CDR3 contains 15 residues. Trimming removed 4 bases from V and 6 bases from J; junction bases left unmatched: 6.

V is TRBV6-1 and J is TRBJ1-6; D possibly corresponds to TRBD1 (6 bases). V lost 9 bases, J lost 7 bases, and 22 bases lay in between. The CDR3 totals 16 residues. CDR1 is MNHNS, CDR2 SASEGT, per germline. The CDR3 protein is CASRTPSTGANSPLHF. The CDR3 DNA follows: TGTGCCAGTAGAACGCCCTCGACAGGAGCGAATTCACCCCTCCACTTT.

This clonotype was counted at least ten times. The V gene is TRBV12-5, the J gene TRBJ2-5; TRBD1 is a possible D gene (5 bases). This CDR3 is 13 amino acids long. CDR1 is LGHNT and CDR2 is FRNRAP in the germline V gene. With 7 bases removed from V and 4 bases from J, the gap between germline ends came to 13 bases. Here the CDR3 reads CASAGAGPETQYF. Here the CDR3 DNA reads TGTGCTAGTGCAGGAGCAGGGCCAGAGACCCAGTACTTC.

Comments on this clonotype: A read error may be the cause here, since a much bigger clone is one base away. The rearrangement uses TRBV5-4 and TRBJ2-5; possibly TRBD1 or TRBD2 for D (5 bases each). V was trimmed by 6 bases and J by 8 bases, leaving 14 bases between them. The CDR3 loop spans 12 amino acids. Germline loops: CDR1 SGHNT, CDR2 YYREEE (reference sequence). In DNA, the CDR3 is TGTGCCAGCAACCGGCAGGGAGCAACCCAGTACTTC. This sequence encodes CASNRQGATQYF. Full variable domain (rest looked up from reference TRBV5-4 and TRBJ2-5): ETGVTQSPTHLIKTRGQQVTLRCSSQSGHNTVSWYQQALGQGPQFIFQYYREEENGRGNFPPRFSGLQFPNYSSELNVNALELDDSALYLCASNRQGATQYFGPGTRLLVL.

As to this clonotype: The final CDR3 position lacks the conserved phenylalanine or tryptophan, pointing to a likely read error. The rearrangement uses TRBV6-6 and TRBJ2-3; D remains ambiguous. This CDR3 is built from 16 residues. Per germline, CDR1 MNHNY and CDR2 SVGAGI (reference sequence). V lost 2 bases, J lost 4 bases, and 16 bases lay in between. The CDR3 region is CASSYGSTSGADTQYY. For the CDR3, the DNA is TGTGCCAGCAGTTACGGATCCACTTCGGGCGCAGATACGCAGTATTAT.

This clonotype has a handful of counts. Given a much more abundant clone one base away, this may be a read error. Here the CDR3 DNA reads TGTGCCAGCCCCGGACAGGCCCCAGATACGAAGTATTTT. It encodes CASPGQAPDTKYF. This sequence joins TRBV28 and TRBJ2-3, with TRBD1 matching over 7 bases. Germline CDR1 and CDR2: MDHEN and SYDVKM. The CDR3 runs to 13 residues.

This clonotype was seen repeatedly, ten times or more. V usage is TRBV27 and J usage is TRBJ2-3; no reliable D call. Germline-derived CDR1 and CDR2 are MNHEY and SMNVEV (reference sequence). Trimming took 6 bases from V and 4 from J, leaving 14 bases between them. This CDR3 contains 14 residues. The CDR3 here is CASSRTGPPDTQYF. As DNA, the CDR3 is TGTGCCAGCAGCCGAACCGGACCCCCAGATACGCAGTATTTT.

The genes are TRBV12-3 or TRBV12-4 and TRBJ1-1; TRBD1 agrees at 7 bases. The CDR3 length is 11 residues. V shed 6 bases, J shed 11 bases, and the junction held 6 bases outside the gene matches. In DNA, the CDR3 is TGTGCCAGCAGCTCCGGACAGGCCGCTTTCTTT. This gives the protein CASSSGQAAFF.

V gene TRBV2 combines with J gene TRBJ1-2; D is undetermined. V was clipped by 6 bases and J by 2 bases, with 19 bases between them. Germline V gene lookup returns CDR1 SNHLY and CDR2 FYNNEI. This CDR3 has 16 residues. The chain's CDR3 is CASSLTAWAMNYGYTF. DNA for the CDR3: TGTGCCAGCAGCCTAACGGCGTGGGCAATGAACTATGGCTACACCTTC.

Turning to this clonotype: One base away lies a much larger clone, so this may be a sequencing read error. The gene calls are TRBV19 and TRBJ1-2; 8 bases align to TRBD1. The CDR3 spans 14 residues. CDR1 and CDR2 from the germline V gene are LNHDA and SQIVND (reference sequence). Trimming cost V 4 bases and J 7 bases; bases outside gene matches: 8. The CDR3 here is CASSTGQVALGYTF. The CDR3 region has the DNA TGTGCCAGTAGTACGGGACAGGTGGCGCTTGGCTACACCTTC.

This clonotype was picked up one time. A much larger clone differs by one base, so this may be a read error. V and J are TRBV7-8 and TRBJ2-7, with unresolved D. Per the germline V gene, CDR1 is SGHVS and CDR2 is FQNEAQ. The CDR3 contains 16 residues. Here the CDR3 reads CGSSLPPISWGYEQYF. CDR3 sequence (DNA): TGTGGCAGCAGCTTACCCCCTATTTCCTGGGGCTACGAGCAGTACTTC.

This chain uses TRBV19 with TRBJ1-1; 8 bases agree with TRBD1. V lost 7 bases to trimming and J lost 7 bases; unmatched junction nucleotides: 17. The CDR3 has 16 amino acids. The germline gives CDR1 LNHDA, CDR2 SQIVND (reference sequence). CDR3 nucleotides: TGTGCCAGTAACCCGCTAACCGGACAGGGAGGCGGTGAAGCTTTCTTT. This gives the protein CASNPLTGQGGGEAFF.

The chain has TRBV6-1 and TRBJ1-5, with D possibly matching TRBD1 (5 bases). CDR3 length equals 13 residues. From germline, CDR1 is MNHNS and CDR2 SASEGT. V was trimmed by 4 bases and J by 5 bases, leaving 9 bases between them. The CDR3 sequence is CASSAGTYQPQHF. CDR3 in DNA: TGTGCCAGCAGTGCCGGGACCTATCAGCCCCAGCATTTT.

This clonotype was counted once. This CDR3 reads CARQGKGGSDVQFF. The CDR3 DNA sequence: TGTGCAAGACAAGGGAAGGGGGGCTCGGATGTGCAGTTCTTC. The V and J genes are TRBV2 and TRBJ2-1; either TRBD1 or TRBD2 may supply D (6 bases each). The CDR3 is 14 residues long. CDR1 is SNHLY, CDR2 FYNNEI, per germline.

The V gene is TRBV9, the J gene TRBJ2-7, with no clear D. The germline CDR1 and CDR2 sequences are SGDLS and YYNGEE. The CDR3 length is 15 residues. V lost 0 bases and J lost 0, with 10 bases in between. The CDR3 nucleotides are TGTGCCAGCAGCGTAGAGGCGGAGAGCTCCTACGAGCAGTACTTC. Its protein product is CASSVEAESSYEQYF.

This clonotype was counted at least ten times. J is TRBJ2-1 and V is TRBV28, with TRBD1 matching over 10 bases. The V segment lost 6 bases and the J segment 5 bases; nucleotides outside the gene matches: 4. The V gene's germline CDR1 is MDHEN and CDR2 SYDVKM. The CDR3 consists of 14 residues. For the CDR3, the DNA is TGTGCCAGCAGATCCGGGACAGGGGACAATGAGCAGTTCTTC. Its protein is CASRSGTGDNEQFF.

This clonotype was detected a few times. This sequence joins TRBV2 and TRBJ2-1; either TRBD1 or TRBD2 may supply D (6 bases each). From germline, CDR1 is SNHLY and CDR2 FYNNEI. The CDR3 totals 15 residues. V was cut by 2 bases and J by 8 bases, with 16 bases left in between. The CDR3, as DNA: TGTGCCAGCAGTGAAATTCGGGGGCTTGGGGATGAGCAGTTCTTC. This translates into CASSEIRGLGDEQFF.

To note about this clonotype: A read error may produce the germline difference seen at one junction end. The chain joins TRBV11-2 to TRBJ2-3, with TRBD2 identical over 12 bases. CDR1 is SGHAT, CDR2 FQNNGV, per germline. The CDR3 totals 17 residues. The CDR3: CASSPRTSGTSKDTQYF. Here the CDR3 DNA reads TGTGCCAGCAGCCCCCGGACTAGCGGGACTAGCAAAGATACGCAGTATTTT.

This chain links TRBV20-1 with TRBJ2-1; TRBD2 matches at 7 bases. This CDR3 comprises 15 residues. Germline CDR1 DFQATT, CDR2 SNEGSKA (reference sequence). The CDR3 sequence: CSVVSSDLGGSEQFF. CDR3 coding DNA: TGCAGCGTTGTAAGCAGCGACTTGGGAGGGAGTGAGCAGTTCTTC.

This clonotype was picked up many times. A read error may produce the germline difference seen at one junction end. This chain links TRBV28 with TRBJ1-2, with D perhaps TRBD1 (6 bases). There are 11 residues in the CDR3. Looked up from germline, CDR1 is MDHEN and CDR2 is SYDVKM. The CDR3, as DNA: TGTGCCAGCAGGGCGACAGGCCCAGAATTCTTC. It codes for CASRATGPEFF.

The table lists this clonotype with many counts. This chain connects TRBV20-1 to TRBJ2-1; 9 nucleotides match TRBD2. This CDR3 spans 15 amino acids. The V segment lost 7 bases and the J segment 2 bases; nucleotides outside the gene matches: 9. Germline-derived CDR1 and CDR2 are DFQATT and SNEGSKA (reference sequence). The CDR3 here is CSVPLAGRPYNEQFF. In DNA form, the CDR3 reads TGCAGTGTCCCGCTAGCGGGGAGGCCCTACAATGAGCAGTTCTTC.

In this sample, this clonotype turned up a few times. V and J are TRBV3-1 and TRBJ2-7, with no clear D. The CDR3 is 11 amino acids. Trimming took off 5 bases at V and 5 bases at J, with 7 bases between the two ends. Germline loops: CDR1 LGHDT, CDR2 YNNKEL (reference sequence). CDR3 bases: TGTGCCAGCAGCTCGGTCCACGAGCAGTACTTC. It is translated as CASSSVHEQYF.